One T cell receptor beta chain is described in this entry. Its antigen is currently unknown. The source of the sample is a study of PD-1 blockade in classical Hodgkin lymphoma. Turning to the study itself: The study gave patients nivolumab 3 mg/kg intravenously every 2 weeks. The study, taken as a whole, reports: Patients were excluded if nivolumab began under 1 year after ASCT (the autologous transplant). By C4D1, diversity of CD4+ TCRs had risen significantly, whereas that of CD8+ TCRs had not. The study reported lower baseline TCR diversity in newly diagnosed patients than in healthy donors.

The table came from immunoSEQ multiplex PCR; TCRdb's copy has only in-frame clones and leaves some out. There are about 1,600 clones in the sample; approximately 63% occur only once, and about 51% lies in the top ten. Each patient experienced a relapse that followed autologous stem cell transplantation, and brentuximab vedotin exposure varied. CD8+ T cells were isolated from thawed PBMCs by magnetic negative selection. Germline CDR1 and CDR2: SGHKS and YYEKEE (reference sequence). The V segment lost 2 bases and the J segment 1 base; nucleotides outside the gene matches: 6. The CDR3 has 17 amino acids.

The sequences come from CD8+ T cells from blood, collected at baseline. The receptor was derived from a human donor with classical Hodgkin lymphoma. The genes are TRBV5-5 and TRBJ2-3; 11 bases agree with TRBD2. CDR3 DNA sequence: TGTGCCAGCAGCTTTTATAGCGGGGGGGCAGGCACAGATACGCAGTATTTT. Translated: CASSFYSGGAGTDTQYF. Combining the CDR3 with reference TRBV5-5 and TRBJ2-3 gives the whole variable domain DAGVTQSPTHLIKTRGQQVTLRCSPISGHKSVSWYQQVLGQGPQFIFQYYEKEERGRGNFPDRFSARQFPNYSSELNVNALLLGDSALYLCASSFYSGGAGTDTQYFGPGTRLTVL.